The 6 T cell receptor beta chains reported below all come from one sample, sequenced in a study of blood T cell repertoires in COVID-19. Method: immunoSEQ multiplex PCR; TCRdb's copy keeps in-frame clones and lacks some. This sample has 200,000 to 250,000 clones, with 75% to 90% found just once. The sequencing input was PBMCs or T cells enriched from blood (not recorded which). The receptors were sampled from a man aged 45-60 years who had been exposed to COVID-19.

This clone appeared a single time. The V gene is TRBV5-1, the J gene TRBJ2-2; the match to TRBD1 covers 7 bases. V lost 3 bases, J lost 1 base, and 0 bases stayed unmatched. Germline CDR1 and CDR2: SGHRS and YFSETQ. The length of the CDR3 is 14 residues. This chain's CDR3 is CASSYRGNTGELFF. The CDR3 bases are TGCGCCAGCAGCTACAGGGGGAACACCGGGGAGCTGTTTTTT.

The V gene is TRBV4-2, the J gene TRBJ1-4, with a possible D match to TRBD1 (5 bases). The V gene's germline CDR1 is LGHNA and CDR2 YNFKEQ. Trimming left V 0 bases short and J 4 bases short, with 15 bases between. CDR3 length: 17 amino acids. CDR3 DNA: TGTGCCAGCAGCCAAGATCAGCGGGGGTCGGGTAATGAAAAACTGTTTTTT. Translated: CASSQDQRGSGNEKLFF.

The chain is built from TRBV5-1 and TRBJ2-7; D remains ambiguous. Germline values: CDR1 SGHRS, CDR2 YFSETQ. The CDR3 loop spans 13 amino acids. V lost 0 bases to trimming and J lost 3 bases, with 7 bases between them. DNA for the CDR3: TGCGCCAGCAGCTTGGGTCAGTTCTACGAGCAGTACTTC. Its protein is CASSLGQFYEQYF.

The chain is built from TRBV18 and TRBJ2-5; 8 bases are a match to TRBD1. V was pared by 5 bases and J by 4 bases, with 12 bases of the junction left unmatched. There are 16 residues in the CDR3. Looked up from germline, CDR1 is KGHSH and CDR2 is LQKENI. CDR3 residues: CASSTRLQGARETQYF. For the CDR3, the DNA is TGTGCCAGCTCAACAAGACTTCAGGGGGCGCGAGAGACCCAGTACTTC.

The chain has TRBV18 and TRBJ1-6, with D possibly matching TRBD1 (6 bases). Per germline, CDR1 KGHSH and CDR2 LQKENI. Trimming removed 5 bases at V and 7 bases at J, with 18 bases between. The CDR3 sequence is 16 residues long. Here the CDR3 reads CASSLAQGGLNSPLHF. The CDR3 nucleotides read TGTGCCAGCTCATTGGCCCAAGGGGGATTGAATTCACCCCTCCACTTT.

The V gene is TRBV5-4, the J gene TRBJ2-7, with D perhaps TRBD2 (6 bases). CDR1 SGHNT and CDR2 YYREEE come from the germline V gene (reference sequence). Trimming removed 0 bases from V and 3 bases from J, with 16 bases in between. The CDR3 is made up of 16 amino acids. The DNA of the CDR3 is TGTGCCAGCAGCTTGGGGGACGGGCGGGGAAACTACGAGCAGTACTTC. Protein: CASSLGDGRGNYEQYF.